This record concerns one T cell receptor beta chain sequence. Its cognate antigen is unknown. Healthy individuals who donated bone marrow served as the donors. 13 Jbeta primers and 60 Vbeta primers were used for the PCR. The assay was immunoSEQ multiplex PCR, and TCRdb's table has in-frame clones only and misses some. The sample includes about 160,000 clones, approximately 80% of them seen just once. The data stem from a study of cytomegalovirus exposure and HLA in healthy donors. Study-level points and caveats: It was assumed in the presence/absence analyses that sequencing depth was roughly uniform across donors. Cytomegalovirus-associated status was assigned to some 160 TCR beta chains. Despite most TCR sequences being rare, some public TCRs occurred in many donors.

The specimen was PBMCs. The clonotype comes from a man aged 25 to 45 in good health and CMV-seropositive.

CDR3 region: CAVSPGVGGYTF. DNA of the CDR3: TGTGCCGTCTCCCCCGGGGTAGGCGGCTACACCTTC. The V and J genes are TRBV30 and TRBJ1-2, with D uncertain. This CDR3 has 12 amino acids. Germline V lookup: CDR1 GTSNPN, CDR2 SVGIG (reference sequence). V shed 8 bases and J shed 8 bases, with 18 bases lying between them.